Sequencing of this T cell receptor (beta chain) was carried out in a study of blood T cell repertoires in COVID-19. Study as a whole: Sites in the United States, Italy and Spain provided acute and convalescent COVID-19 samples.

This study enrolled people aged roughly 18 to 90 from around 26 US geographic areas. Participants reported their clinical history, and cohort assignment relied on those reports. CDR1 is LNHDA, CDR2 SQIVND, per germline (reference sequence). The CDR3 runs 15 residues. V lost 3 bases to trimming and J lost 3 bases, with 12 bases between them. This clone was picked up many times. Source study methods: Amplified reference gene primers provided the basis for estimating nucleated cell counts. This table comes from immunoSEQ multiplex PCR, and its TCRdb copy is limited to in-frame clones, with some not included. The DNA was the basis for D and trimming; V, J and clone size are from that table. The sample lists roughly 200,000 clones; 85% to 90% were seen once.

The sequenced material came from PBMCs or T cells enriched from blood (not recorded which). The chain couples TRBV19 to TRBJ1-5; D is ambiguous. The sequence came from a man aged 30-40 years who had recovered from COVID-19. CDR3: CASSIESAYNQPQHF. The CDR3 DNA reads as TGTGCCAGTAGTATCGAGTCCGCCTACAATCAGCCCCAGCATTTT.